Included here is one T cell receptor (beta chain) sequence, with context. These data originate in a study of blood T cell repertoires in COVID-19. There are 13 residues in the CDR3. Per the germline V gene, CDR1 is KGHSH and CDR2 is LQKENI. V gave up 3 bases and J gave up 4 bases; unmatched junction bases: 1. The data were produced by immunoSEQ multiplex PCR, yet TCRdb's version contains in-frame clones alone and is incomplete. The sample includes approximately 93,000 clones, around 74% of them seen just once. Material: peripheral blood. This chain connects TRBV18 to TRBJ2-3; 7 bases are a match to TRBD2. The origin of this receptor is a man aged 65 to 85 with COVID-19, enrolled during active disease. The CDR3 spells CASSPSGSDTQYF. CDR3 sequence (DNA): TGTGCCAGCTCACCTAGCGGGTCAGATACGCAGTATTTT. Full variable domain (rest looked up from reference TRBV18 and TRBJ2-3): NAGVMQNPRHLVRRRGQEARLRCSPMKGHSHVYWYRQLPEEGLKFMVYLQKENIIDESGMPKERFSAEFPKEGPSILRIQQVVRGDSAAYFCASSPSGSDTQYFGPGTRLTVL.